This T cell receptor beta chain came from a study of blood T cell repertoires in COVID-19 (dated by TCRdb to about 2020). For the study in its entirety: Samples covering the acute and convalescent phases of COVID-19 were provided by collaborators in the United States, Italy and Spain. HLA class I and class II types, where available, came from metadata supplied by the sample provider rather than from assay-based typing. Nearly every sample came with metadata listing a de-identified subject ID, COVID-19 status, age in years and sex. The material from the prospective study consisted of cDNA or gDNA derived from T cells, B-cell-depleted T cells, or PBMCs. The samples were drawn from two sources: the first 160 participants of the ongoing ImmuneRACE study, and about 1,300 subjects contributed by 6 global collaborators. The repertoires were made available in a free public database intended to serve as a resource for research on the immune response to SARS-CoV-2. Subjects who had been exposed to COVID-19, were actively infected with it, or had recovered from it provided the deeply sampled blood TCRbeta repertoires that made up the dataset.

In regard to this clone: Which antigen it targets is not known. Base qualities are not at hand, and no much larger clone is one base apart.

A distance of 16 bases separates the germline ends of V and J, which lose 3 bases and 0 bases respectively. From its cysteine to its phenylalanine, the CDR3 spans 17 amino acids. Only CDR3 DNA is held: 51 bases, read in frame from base 1. From a lookup of the germline V gene, CDR1 and CDR2 are SGHRS and YFSETQ. The research as a whole found: Clinical and demographic metadata were provided uncurated, with the amount varying by source and participant.

TCRbeta CDR3 regions were amplified from genomic DNA using the immunoSEQ Assay, a bias-controlled multiplex PCR. Per the original workflow: The number of nucleated cells in each sample was estimated from the amplification of reference gene primers within the assay. To quantify the absolute abundance of each unique TCRbeta CDR3 rearrangement, sequence reads were collapsed and filtered. For each sample, productive Simpson clonality was calculated by taking the square root of Simpson's diversity index across productive rearrangements. TCRdb obtained this table from immuneACCESS and retained in-frame rearrangements with V and J assigned. These tables miss some clones; where compared with another copy, unresolved V genes account for less than half of the shortfall, and the remainder is unexplained. The DNA was the basis for D and trimming; V, J and clone size are from that table. The sample table contains some 350,000 clones; only one count was recorded for 85% to 90% of them. Clones ranked in the top ten supply less than 1.2% of the sample.

Enrolling through a virtual design, the prospective study's participants ranged in age from roughly 18 to 90 years and lived across roughly 23 United States geographic areas. In the prospective study, cohorts were assigned on the basis of participant-reported clinical history obtained from a screening survey and a study questionnaire. Recovered participants in ImmuneRACE Cohort 3 were defined by two consecutive negative NP/OP PCR tests, clearance by a healthcare professional, or resolution of symptoms. In the prospective study, whole blood, serum and a nasopharyngeal or oropharyngeal swab were collected from each participant by mobile phlebotomists. Over a roughly 2-month period, participants in the prospective study had the option of providing additional blood draws and questionnaires. Before DNA extraction, blood samples from the prospective study were shipped at room temperature or frozen.

The sequence came from a young man who had recovered from COVID-19. What was sequenced was PBMCs or T cells enriched from blood (not recorded which). The chain employs TRBV5-1 and TRBJ1-3, with TRBD1 tentatively as D gene (6 bases match). The CDR3 here reads CASSSHGARGSGNTIYF. In nucleotides, the sequence is TGCGCCAGCAGCTCTCACGGGGCCAGGGGCTCTGGAAACACCATATATTTT.